Sequencing of this TCR beta chain was carried out in a study of cytomegalovirus exposure and HLA in healthy donors. Unmatched junction bases numbered 15, after V lost 1 base and J lost 12 bases. In germline, CDR1 is LGHNA, CDR2 YNFKEQ. This CDR3 region has 16 residues. Method: immunoSEQ multiplex PCR; TCRdb's copy keeps in-frame clones and lacks some. The table shows some 170,000 clones, with 85% to 90% occurring only once. Study observations and caveats: As was reported, the classifier diagnosed cytomegalovirus status with high specificity and sensitivity.

As concerns this clone: The antigen is undetermined.

Sequencing was carried out using PBMCs. The V call is TRBV4-2, the J call TRBJ2-1; 7 nucleotides line up with TRBD2. This sequence originates from a woman aged 18-29 years in good health and CMV-seropositive. CDR3: CASSQVQSGNLDGQFF. The CDR3 DNA reads TGTGCCAGCAGCCAAGTTCAGAGCGGGAACCTTGATGGGCAGTTCTTC.